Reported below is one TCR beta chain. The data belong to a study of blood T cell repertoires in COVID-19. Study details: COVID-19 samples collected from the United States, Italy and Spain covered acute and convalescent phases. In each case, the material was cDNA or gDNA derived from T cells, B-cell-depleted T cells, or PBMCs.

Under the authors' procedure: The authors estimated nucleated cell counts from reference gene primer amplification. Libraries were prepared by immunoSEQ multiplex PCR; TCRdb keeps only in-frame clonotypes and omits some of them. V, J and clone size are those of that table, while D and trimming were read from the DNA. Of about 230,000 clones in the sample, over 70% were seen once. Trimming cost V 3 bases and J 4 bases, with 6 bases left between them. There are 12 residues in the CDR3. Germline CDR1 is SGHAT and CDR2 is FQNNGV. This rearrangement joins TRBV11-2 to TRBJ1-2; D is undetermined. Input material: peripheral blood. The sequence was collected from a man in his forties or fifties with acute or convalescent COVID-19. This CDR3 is CASSFSSYGYTF. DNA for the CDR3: TGTGCCAGCAGCTTTTCCAGCTATGGCTACACCTTC.